These 26 T cell receptor beta chains share one sample of origin, sequenced in a study of long-term antiretroviral therapy in people with HIV. Version v3.0 of the immunoSEQ assay was performed at survey level. Assay: immunoSEQ multiplex PCR; the TCRdb copy retains only in-frame clones and omits some. The data contain under 45,000 clones, around 83% of them singletons. The sample consisted of unsorted PBMCs, taken 3.1 years after starting antiretroviral therapy. The receptors come from a woman in her forties or fifties with HIV.

V gene TRBV7-3 combines with J gene TRBJ1-2; D is uncertain. CDR1 SGHTA and CDR2 FQGTGA come from the germline V gene. This CDR3 region has 15 residues. The germline V and J ends were trimmed by 2 bases and 6 bases, with 16 bases remaining between them. CDR3 sequence: CASSLQRGLLDGYTF. CDR3 sequence (DNA): TGTGCCAGCAGCTTACAGCGGGGTTTGCTCGATGGCTACACCTTC.

In its sample, this clone was seen once. The junction differs from germline at one of its ends, possibly a read error. The chain carries TRBV19 and TRBJ1-1; the D gene is possibly TRBD1 (6 bases). CDR3 size: 14 residues. CDR1 and CDR2 (germline): LNHDA, SQIVND (reference sequence). The CDR3 nucleotides read TGTGCCAGCAGTATAGCCGGGACAAGGAGAGAAGCTTTCTTT. Protein sequence: CASSIAGTRREAFF.

The chain links TRBV5-4 to TRBJ2-7, with 10 bases lining up with TRBD1. Germline V lookup: CDR1 SGHNT, CDR2 YYREEE (reference sequence). V dropped 0 bases and J dropped 4; count of bases not matched to a gene: 4. There are 15 residues in the CDR3. CDR3: CASSLVGQGEYEQYF. The CDR3 coding sequence is TGTGCCAGCAGCTTGGTCGGACAGGGGGAGTACGAGCAGTACTTC.

This clone turned up a few times. This sequence joins TRBV4-1 and TRBJ1-4, with TRBD1 as a possible D gene (6 bases). This CDR3 has 16 amino acids. Germline CDR1 is MGHRA and CDR2 is YSYEKL. V lost 0 bases, J lost 7 bases, and 15 bases lay in between. DNA for the CDR3: TGCGCCAGCAGCCAAGAGAGCGACAGGACGGGTGAAAAACTGTTTTTT. Its translation: CASSQESDRTGEKLFF.

J is TRBJ1-2 and V is TRBV30; TRBD1 might be the D (5 bases). The length of the CDR3 is 16 residues. Germline CDR1 is GTSNPN and CDR2 is SVGIG (reference sequence). V shed 4 bases and J shed 3 bases, with 21 bases lying between them. CDR3 amino acids: CAWKRLGRAEDYGYTF. The DNA for the CDR3 is TGTGCCTGGAAGCGGTTGGGCAGGGCGGAGGACTATGGCTACACCTTC.

The V and J genes are TRBV4-1 and TRBJ1-3; possible D gene TRBD1, 5 bases. CDR1 and CDR2 (germline): MGHRA, YSYEKL. Trimming removed 1 base from V and 1 base from J, with 11 bases in between. The CDR3 is 16 residues long. The chain's CDR3 is CASSQGPGVSGNTIYF. Here the CDR3 DNA reads TGCGCCAGCAGCCAAGGCCCGGGGGTGTCTGGAAACACCATATATTTT.

The rearrangement joins TRBV11-3 to TRBJ2-7; 8 bases line up with TRBD2. V was pared by 1 base and J by 1 base, with 3 bases of the junction left unmatched. The CDR3 contains 15 residues. Germline V gene lookup returns CDR1 SGHNT and CDR2 YENEEA. Here the CDR3 DNA reads TGTGCCAGCAGCTTAGCTGCGGGGGGTTCCTACGAGCAGTACTTC. Translating gives CASSLAAGGSYEQYF.

The chain combines TRBV7-9 with TRBJ1-1; 7 bases fit TRBD1. Germline V gene lookup returns CDR1 SEHNR and CDR2 FQNEAQ (reference sequence). Trimming cost V 5 bases and J 2 bases; bases outside gene matches: 11. There are 16 residues in the CDR3. The CDR3 nucleotides are TGTGCCAGCAGCCCAGGGGGGGCCGGATCTAACACTGAAGCTTTCTTT. Protein product: CASSPGGAGSNTEAFF.

The chain has TRBV30 and TRBJ2-5; TRBD1 aligns across 10 bases. The V gene end was trimmed by 4 bases and the J gene end by 5 bases; junction bases not matched to a gene: 4. The CDR3 covers 13 residues. The germline CDR1 and CDR2 sequences are GTSNPN and SVGIG (reference sequence). The CDR3 loop is CAWTRQGAETQYF. In nucleotides, the CDR3 is TGTGCCTGGACCCGACAGGGGGCGGAGACCCAGTACTTC.

The rearrangement links TRBV5-1 to TRBJ2-7; 8 nucleotides match TRBD1. After removal of 4 bases from V and 6 bases from J, the junction contained 3 bases not matched to a gene. CDR1 is SGHRS, CDR2 YFSETQ, per germline. The CDR3 is 12 amino acids. The CDR3 protein is CASSTGQGEQYF. CDR3 nucleotides: TGCGCCAGCAGCACAGGACAGGGCGAGCAGTACTTC.

This chain uses TRBV30 with TRBJ2-5, with D tentatively TRBD2 (7 bases). This CDR3 is built from 13 residues. Germline values: CDR1 GTSNPN, CDR2 SVGIG (reference sequence). The CDR3 loop reads CAGSEGGLETQYF. The DNA of the CDR3 is TGTGCTGGGTCTGAGGGGGGGCTAGAGACCCAGTACTTC.

V and J are TRBV23-1 and TRBJ2-4, with unresolved D. TRBV23-1 is an ORF, and what it does is uncertain. The CDR3 runs to 15 residues. V was clipped by 3 bases and J by 2 bases, with 11 bases between them. The CDR3 DNA reads as TGCGCCAGCAGTCAGGAAACAGACTCCAAAAACATTCAGTACTTC. This translates into CASSQETDSKNIQYF.

This chain connects TRBV6-1 to TRBJ1-6, with no clear D. This CDR3 is 15 amino acids long. Between the trimmed V and J ends, which lost 3 bases and 8 bases, there was a span of 14 bases. CDR1 is MNHNS, CDR2 SASEGT, per germline. The CDR3 DNA is TGTGCCAGCAGTGACAACGGGTTTAATCATTCACCCCTCCACTTT. This gives the protein CASSDNGFNHSPLHF.

This chain joins TRBV5-1 and TRBJ1-2; 8 nucleotides match TRBD1. J lost 4 bases, V lost 5 bases, and 10 bases had no gene match. CDR1 is SGHRS and CDR2 is YFSETQ in the germline V gene. This CDR3 spans 15 amino acids. This CDR3 is CASSPARTGSYGYTF. In nucleotides, the CDR3 is TGCGCCAGCAGTCCGGCTAGGACAGGGTCCTATGGCTACACCTTC.

This clone was seen just once. This chain uses TRBV5-1 with TRBJ1-1; D is ambiguous. Germline values: CDR1 SGHRS, CDR2 YFSETQ. The CDR3 runs to 13 residues. Trimming stripped 2 bases from V and 2 bases from J, with 7 bases between. The CDR3 region has the DNA TGCGCCAGCAGCTTTAATATCAACACTGAAGCTTTCTTT. It encodes CASSFNINTEAFF.

The rearrangement links TRBV5-1 to TRBJ2-7, with unresolved D. CDR3 length equals 13 residues. With 0 bases removed from V and 6 bases from J, the gap between germline ends came to 10 bases. Germline V CDR1 and CDR2: SGHRS, YFSETQ. The DNA of the CDR3 is TGCGCCAGCAGCTTGGTTCGATCGGGCGAGCAGTACTTC. Translated, it gives CASSLVRSGEQYF.

This chain joins TRBV9 and TRBJ2-7; 8 nucleotides match TRBD1. The length of the CDR3 is 14 residues. Trimming took 2 bases from V and 7 from J; bases not matched to a gene: 8. Germline CDR1 and CDR2: SGDLS and YYNGEE. For the CDR3, the DNA is TGTGCCAGCAGCGTTACAGGGGGGAAAAGGGAGCAGTACTTC. This sequence encodes CASSVTGGKREQYF.

The chain joins TRBV19 to TRBJ1-6; 8 nucleotides agree with TRBD1. Germline loops: CDR1 LNHDA, CDR2 SQIVND (reference sequence). J gave up 2 bases and V 3 bases, and 6 bases lay outside the gene matches. The CDR3 loop spans 17 amino acids. The CDR3 nucleotides read TGTGCCAGTAGTATCGGACAGGGTAGCACCTATAATTCACCCCTCCACTTT. Translating it yields CASSIGQGSTYNSPLHF.

The V call is TRBV29-1, the J call TRBJ1-2; 9 bases align to TRBD1. Trimming cost V 6 bases and J 7 bases; bases outside gene matches: 6. CDR1 is SQVTM and CDR2 is ANQGSEA in the germline V gene. The CDR3 is 12 residues long. The chain's CDR3 is CSVDGTGLGYTF. CDR3 sequence (DNA): TGCAGCGTCGACGGGACAGGGCTTGGCTACACCTTC.

This sequence joins TRBV4-2 and TRBJ1-2; D unclear. The CDR3 sequence is 16 residues long. The V gene lost 1 base and the J gene lost 2 bases, with 14 bases spanning the gap. The germline CDR1 and CDR2 sequences are LGHNA and YNFKEQ. CDR3 region: CASSQVPPGVNYGYTF. DNA of the CDR3: TGTGCCAGCAGCCAAGTCCCTCCGGGAGTGAACTATGGCTACACCTTC.

V is TRBV19 and J is TRBJ1-2; TRBD1 agrees at 7 bases. Per germline, CDR1 LNHDA and CDR2 SQIVND (reference sequence). The junction had 8 bases not matched to a gene; V was cut back by 8 bases and J by 8 bases. This CDR3 comprises 12 residues. CDR3: CASHVDRDGYTF. CDR3 in DNA: TGTGCCAGTCACGTAGACAGGGACGGCTACACCTTC.

V and J are TRBV5-8 and TRBJ2-3; 7 bases are shared with TRBD2. Germline lookup yields CDR1 SGHTS and CDR2 YDEGEE. Unmatched junction bases numbered 8, after V lost 4 bases and J lost 0 bases. The CDR3 totals 16 residues. CDR3 in amino acids: CASSPALADSTDTQYF. For the CDR3, the DNA is TGTGCCAGCAGCCCGGCGCTAGCGGATAGCACAGATACGCAGTATTTT.

In this sample, this clone turned up once. The V and J genes are TRBV5-8 and TRBJ2-3; TRBD2 matches 9 bases. Unmatched junction bases numbered 5, after V lost 1 base and J lost 5 bases. The CDR3 is made up of 15 amino acids. Germline V gene sequence: CDR1 SGHTS, CDR2 YDEGEE. The CDR3 region is CASSLSGGRRDTQYF. The CDR3 nucleotides are TGTGCCAGCAGCTTGAGCGGGGGGCGGAGAGATACGCAGTATTTT. Full variable domain (outside the CDR3, taken from reference TRBV5-8 and TRBJ2-3): EAGVTQSPTHLIKTRGQQATLRCSPISGHTSVYWYQQALGLGLQFLLWYDEGEERNRGNFPPRFSGRQFPNYSSELNVNALELEDSALYLCASSLSGGRRDTQYFGPGTRLTVL.

This clone occurred once. This chain links TRBV5-6 with TRBJ1-4; D not resolved. This CDR3 has 14 amino acids. Trimming removed 0 bases at V and 2 bases at J, with 5 bases between. Germline V lookup: CDR1 SGHDT, CDR2 YYEEEE. In DNA form, the CDR3 reads TGTGCCAGCAGCTTGGGGTGGACTAATGAAAAACTGTTTTTT. Protein product: CASSLGWTNEKLFF.

The V gene is TRBV5-4, the J gene TRBJ2-7, with a weak D call TRBD1 (5 bases). Germline CDR1 SGHNT, CDR2 YYREEE (reference sequence). Trimming stripped 4 bases from V and 2 bases from J, with 13 bases between. The CDR3 covers 14 residues. The CDR3: CASSVQVPPYEQYF. CDR3 DNA sequence: TGTGCCAGCAGCGTACAGGTTCCTCCCTACGAGCAGTACTTC.

V is TRBV19 and J is TRBJ2-7; TRBD1 aligns across 12 bases. Germline V lookup: CDR1 LNHDA, CDR2 SQIVND (reference sequence). V gave up 3 bases and J gave up 1 base; unmatched junction bases: 10. This CDR3 is built from 18 residues. DNA of the CDR3: TGTGCCAGTAGTATCAAAGCCGGGACAGGGGGCGAGTCCTACGAGCAGTACTTC. Translation: CASSIKAGTGGESYEQYF.